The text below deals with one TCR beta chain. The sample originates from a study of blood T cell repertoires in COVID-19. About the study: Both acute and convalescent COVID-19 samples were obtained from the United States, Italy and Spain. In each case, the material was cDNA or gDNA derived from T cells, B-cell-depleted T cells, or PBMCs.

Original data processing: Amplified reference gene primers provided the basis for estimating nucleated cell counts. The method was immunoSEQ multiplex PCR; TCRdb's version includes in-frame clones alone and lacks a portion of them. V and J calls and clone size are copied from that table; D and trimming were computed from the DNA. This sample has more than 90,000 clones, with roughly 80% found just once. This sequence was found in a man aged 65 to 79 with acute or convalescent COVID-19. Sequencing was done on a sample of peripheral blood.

The CDR3 is CASRREGAGSYEQYF. DNA of the CDR3: TGCGCCAGCCGCAGAGAAGGGGCAGGCTCCTACGAGCAGTACTTC. The chain recombines TRBV5-1 with TRBJ2-7, with D perhaps matching TRBD1 (5 bases). The germline gives CDR1 SGHRS, CDR2 YFSETQ. V lost 7 bases to trimming and J lost 0 bases, with 17 bases between them. The CDR3 has 15 amino acids.